This TCR beta chain was profiled in a study of siplizumab effects on memory and regulatory T cells (dated by TCRdb to about 2019). Study-wide context: The effect of the anti-CD2 antibody siplizumab on alloreactive T-cell subsets was examined in allogeneic mixed lymphocyte reactions constructed from human PBMCs.

Its CDR3 holds 14 amino acids, cysteine through phenylalanine. The kept DNA is CDR3 alone, 42 bases in frame from the first base. V and J are truncated by 4 bases and 2 bases respectively, leaving an intervening sequence of 13 bases. The germline V gene yields SGHRS for CDR1 and YFSETQ for CDR2. Study-wide findings and limitations: Unstimulated naive T cells appeared more diverse than memory T cells, and naive cells seemed to contribute substantially to the alloresponse. The suppressive function of proliferating Tregs from siplizumab cultures was not functionally confirmed. The cumulative frequency of alloreactive sequences traceable to unstimulated CD4+ memory T cells was significantly reduced by siplizumab. Sequences below about 10^-5 frequency were poorly captured, so only a minor fraction of alloreactive clones could be mapped to unstimulated subsets. About 80-97% of proliferating CD4+ or CD8+ clones could not be given a naive or memory phenotype. Among mappable alloreactive CD4+ clones, an average Treg-derived fraction of roughly 70% was observed with siplizumab, compared with about 25% in control reactions.

Library creation used the immunoSEQ multiplex PCR assay. Each sample had about 10^5 TCR templates assayed by the deep sequencing platform. Genomic DNA extracted from sorted T cells was used for TCRbeta CDR3 sequencing. Per the authors' processing: The R programming language was used for clonal analysis of TCRbeta CDR3 data. Alloreactive CD4+ and CD8+ clones were defined by comparing unstimulated samples with post-reaction CFSE-low samples. By matching sequences to the repertoires of sorted unstimulated Treg and non-Treg cells, each alloreactive CD4+ clone was assigned a regulatory or non-regulatory origin. Drawn from immuneACCESS, this table holds only the in-frame rearrangements with V and J called that TCRdb kept. Clones are partly lost; checked studies trace under half to an unresolved V gene and leave the rest unexplained. D and trimming were read from the DNA, whereas the V and J calls and clone size are those reported in that table. In this sample the table shows about 40,000 clones, roughly 90% of which occur a single time. About 0.25% of the sample lies in the top ten.

Concerning this clone: What antigen it recognizes has not been identified. No base quality information exists; no much larger clone differs at one position.

In addition, sequencing in three donor pairs included unstimulated CD8+ effector memory subsets alongside CD4+ naive, CD8+ naive, CD8+ TEMRA and CD4+ memory subsets. Sorted unstimulated T cells and proliferating T cells recovered from mixed lymphocyte reactions underwent TCRbeta CDR3 sequencing. Fresh whole blood from nine to eleven HLA-typed healthy donors was used to isolate PBMCs. The chain joins TRBV5-1 to TRBJ2-7, with TRBD2 as a weak D call on 8 bases. The sample taken for sequencing was naive CD4+ T cells sorted from blood. In light of the paper, this sample's cell subset or site label describes: unstimulated naive T cells. The receptor's source is a human donor in good health. The sequenced DNA is TGCGCCAGCAGCCGGGGGGGACAGACCTACGAGCAGTACTTC. Translated, it reads CASSRGGQTYEQYF.